This TCR beta chain was documented in a study of breast tumors, draining lymph nodes, adjacent tissues. Samples came from axillary lymph nodes draining the breast cancer. Points from the study as a whole: Tumors had less TCR diversity than lymph nodes, more than nontumor tissue.

TCRdb re-derived calls from the multiplex PCR reads in MiXCR, one entry per CDR3 protein. The sample includes some 100,000 distinct CDR3 sequences, around 20% seen only once; the top ten take 1% to 1.5%. This clonotype was picked up many times. Its antigen is not identified. With V trimmed by 0 bases and J by 0 bases, 4 bases remained unmatched. The CDR3 is 16 residues long. CDR1 and CDR2 from the germline V gene are SGHNT and YYREEE (reference sequence). The chain recombines TRBV5-4 with TRBJ2-3, with TRBD2 identical over 7 bases. The sequence was obtained from a female donor with breast cancer. Some clones in this sample may be carry-over from other donors' samples. Input material: axillary lymph node tissue. CDR3 region: CASSLGGGTSTDTQYF. As DNA, the CDR3 is TGTGCCAGCAGCTTGGGGGGGGGTACTAGCACAGATACGCAGTATTTT. Variable domain in full (rest from reference TRBV5-4 and TRBJ2-3): ETGVTQSPTHLIKTRGQQVTLRCSSQSGHNTVSWYQQALGQGPQFIFQYYREEENGRGNFPPRFSGLQFPNYSSELNVNALELDDSALYLCASSLGGGTSTDTQYFGPGTRLTVL.